The present T cell receptor (beta chain) was sequenced within a study of T cells in Graves' hyperthyroidism and ophthalmopathy. Amplified TCR beta CDR3 regions came from RNA transcripts. The HTBI set primed first-round TCR CDR3 RT-PCR. TCRdb independently ran MiXCR on the multiplex PCR reads; one entry per CDR3 protein. The sample has 94,000 or so distinct CDR3 sequences; over 50% are singletons. PBMCs stemmed from 10 ml fresh peripheral blood. Notes on the study in general: Most thyroid clonotypes that were expanded above 0.001 also turned up in blood. Through a model of 13 V-J features, ophthalmopathy was separated from stable hyperthyroidism.

This clonotype was counted a single time. Antigen: not known. CDR3 size: 15 residues. Unmatched junction bases numbered 2, after V lost 1 base and J lost 1 base. Germline CDR1 is DFQATT and CDR2 is SNEGSKA (reference sequence). The specimen sequenced was blood. The TCR comes from a woman aged 40 to 50 with Graves' hyperthyroidism. This chain connects TRBV20-1 to TRBJ2-2; 8 nucleotides match TRBD1. CDR3 sequence: CSARVGTGNTGELFF. The CDR3 bases are TGCAGTGCTAGAGTCGGGACAGGGAACACCGGGGAGCTGTTTTTT.